A single sample is the source of the 32 T cell receptor beta chains below, sequenced in a study of blood T cell repertoires in COVID-19. Produced via immunoSEQ multiplex PCR; TCRdb's table is partial and in-frame only. The table shows about 200,000 clones, with under 90% occurring only once. Sequenced sample: peripheral blood. These receptors originate from a man in his 60s who had recovered from COVID-19.

The rearrangement links TRBV19 to TRBJ2-6; D remains ambiguous. V gave up 9 bases and J gave up 0 bases, with 18 bases separating them. The CDR3 spans 17 residues. Looked up from germline, CDR1 is LNHDA and CDR2 is SQIVND (reference sequence). The CDR3 region has the DNA TGTGCCAGCCAGGCGTGGGCTGGTCGCTCTGGGGCCAACGTCCTGACTTTC. This codes for CASQAWAGRSGANVLTF.

This sequence joins TRBV6-5 and TRBJ2-1; TRBD2 aligns across 9 bases. Germline CDR1 reads MNHEY; CDR2 reads SVGAGI. The CDR3 has 14 amino acids. The V and J ends lost 7 bases and 5 bases, in that order; junction bases with no gene match: 6. The CDR3 protein is CASNLAGANNEQFF. The CDR3 nucleotides read TGTGCCAGCAATTTAGCGGGAGCCAACAATGAGCAGTTCTTC.

The chain combines TRBV6-1 with TRBJ1-2; no firm D call. This CDR3 has 16 amino acids. The V end was cut by 0 bases, the J end by 4 bases, with 15 bases between. CDR1 and CDR2 (germline): MNHNS, SASEGT. The CDR3 loop is CASSEALRVGGYGYTF. DNA for the CDR3: TGTGCCAGCAGTGAAGCTCTGCGGGTTGGAGGCTATGGCTACACCTTC.

The V call is TRBV10-2, the J call TRBJ2-3; tentative D call: TRBD2 (6 bases). Looked up from germline, CDR1 is WSHSY and CDR2 is SAAADI. The CDR3 runs to 14 residues. V lost 10 bases and J 6 bases, leaving 20 bases between the germline ends. The CDR3 region has the DNA TGCGCCACACGCCGGACCCCGCTAGCGGATACGCAGTATTTT. Its protein product is CATRRTPLADTQYF.

This chain connects TRBV6-5 to TRBJ2-3; perhaps TRBD1 as D (5 bases). Per the germline V gene, CDR1 is MNHEY and CDR2 is SVGAGI. Trimming took off 6 bases at V and 1 base at J, with 11 bases between the two ends. The CDR3 sequence is 14 residues long. CDR3 loop: CASSKIRGTDTQYF. The CDR3 coding sequence is TGTGCCAGCAGCAAAATCAGGGGCACAGATACGCAGTATTTT.

V and J are TRBV5-4 and TRBJ1-5, with a possible D match to TRBD1 (6 bases). Trimming took 4 bases from V and 11 from J, leaving 19 bases between them. Germline V CDR1 and CDR2: SGHNT, YYREEE (reference sequence). The CDR3 totals 14 residues. The CDR3 here is CASSHGGTQVSQHF. The CDR3 coding sequence is TGTGCCAGCAGCCATGGTGGGACACAGGTCTCCCAGCATTTT.

This chain uses TRBV27 with TRBJ2-7, with 7 positions matching TRBD2. The CDR3 runs 14 residues. V lost 4 bases and J lost 2; bases outside the gene matches: 5. Germline V gene sequence: CDR1 MNHEY, CDR2 SMNVEV (reference sequence). The CDR3: CASSWGGGPYEQYF. CDR3 bases: TGTGCCAGCAGTTGGGGGGGAGGCCCCTACGAGCAGTACTTC.

The rearrangement joins TRBV7-2 to TRBJ2-1, with D possibly TRBD2 on 6 matching bases. CDR1 SGHTA and CDR2 FQGNSA come from the germline V gene. CDR3 length: 15 amino acids. Trimming took 5 bases from V and 4 from J, leaving 15 bases between them. The CDR3 sequence is CASSLRSGGYNEQFF. The CDR3 coding sequence is TGTGCCAGCAGCCTCCGGTCCGGGGGTTACAATGAGCAGTTCTTC.

The rearrangement links TRBV12-3 or TRBV12-4 to TRBJ2-5; D gene ambiguous. The CDR3 extends over 11 amino acids. Trimming took off 6 bases at V and 4 bases at J, with 6 bases between the two ends. CDR3: CASRLLETQYF. The CDR3 bases are TGTGCCAGCAGGCTACTAGAGACCCAGTACTTC.

This clone showed up just once. The chain couples TRBV18 to TRBJ1-4, with TRBD1 matching over 12 bases. V lost 5 bases to trimming and J lost 2 bases; unmatched junction nucleotides: 6. Looked up from germline, CDR1 is KGHSH and CDR2 is LQKENI. The CDR3 contains 17 residues. As DNA, the CDR3 is TGTGCCAGCTCATCGGGACAGGGGGCCGGTACTAATGAAAAACTGTTTTTT. It codes for CASSSGQGAGTNEKLFF.

This clone came up once. The genes are TRBV4-1 and TRBJ2-1; 10 bases match TRBD2. The V gene's germline CDR1 is MGHRA and CDR2 YSYEKL. The V and J ends lost 2 bases and 9 bases, in that order; junction bases with no gene match: 10. This CDR3 comprises 16 residues. DNA of the CDR3: TGCGCCAGCAGCCAACCCCGGGTAGCGGGAGGTGGTGAGCAGTTCTTC. Protein sequence: CASSQPRVAGGGEQFF.

V gene TRBV4-3 combines with J gene TRBJ2-7; 8 nucleotides align to TRBD2. CDR1 LGHNA and CDR2 YSLEER come from the germline V gene. Trimming at V came to 4 bases and at J to 6 bases, leaving 8 bases not matched to a gene. CDR3 length equals 14 residues. CDR3 nucleotide sequence: TGCGCCAGCAGCCGTCGAGCGGGAGCGGGCGAGCAGTACTTC. Protein: CASSRRAGAGEQYF.

The DNA for the CDR3 is TGTGCCAGCACCCCCGGGACAGGGATGATGGCCTACGAGCAGTACTTC. Translating gives CASTPGTGMMAYEQYF. The chain recombines TRBV7-9 with TRBJ2-7, with 9 nucleotides matching TRBD1. The CDR3 totals 16 residues. J was trimmed by 2 bases and V by 7 bases; bases with no gene match: 12. CDR1 SEHNR and CDR2 FQNEAQ come from the germline V gene (reference sequence).

The chain recombines TRBV9 with TRBJ1-1, with 7 bases that match TRBD1. Germline trimming cut 3 bases from V and 1 base from J; bases unmatched to any gene: 3. The CDR3 length is 14 residues. CDR1 SGDLS and CDR2 YYNGEE come from the germline V gene. The CDR3 loop is CASSEGQQNTEAFF. CDR3 in DNA: TGTGCCAGCAGCGAGGGACAGCAGAACACTGAAGCTTTCTTT. Drawing the rest from reference TRBV9 and TRBJ1-1, the complete variable domain is DSGVTQTPKHLITATGQRVTLRCSPRSGDLSVYWYQQSLDQGLQFLIQYYNGEERAKGNILERFSAQQFPDLHSELNLSSLELGDSALYFCASSEGQQNTEAFFGQGTRLTVV.

The chain couples TRBV9 to TRBJ2-1; D remains ambiguous. The germline gives CDR1 SGDLS, CDR2 YYNGEE. The V and J ends lost 1 base and 12 bases respectively, with 14 bases between them. The CDR3 covers 13 residues. CDR3 loop: CASSVFPGPLQFF. The CDR3 region has the DNA TGTGCCAGCAGCGTATTCCCAGGCCCTCTGCAGTTCTTC. Filled out from reference TRBV9 and TRBJ2-1, the complete variable domain reads DSGVTQTPKHLITATGQRVTLRCSPRSGDLSVYWYQQSLDQGLQFLIQYYNGEERAKGNILERFSAQQFPDLHSELNLSSLELGDSALYFCASSVFPGPLQFFGPGTRLTVL.

This CDR3 is CASRETGTSGNTIYF. CDR3 nucleotide sequence: TGTGCCAGCCGCGAGACAGGCACCTCTGGAAACACCATATATTTT. The chain has TRBV14 and TRBJ1-3, with D perhaps TRBD1 (6 bases). The CDR3 extends over 15 amino acids. Germline V gene data show CDR1 as SGHDN and CDR2 as FVKESK. Between the trimmed V and J ends, which lost 8 bases and 0 bases, there was a span of 14 bases.

This clone was seen a single time. The chain combines TRBV29-1 with TRBJ2-7, with a possible D match to TRBD2 (5 bases). Germline V gene lookup returns CDR1 SQVTM and CDR2 ANQGSEA. The ends were cut back, 7 bases at V and 5 bases at J, with 15 bases in the middle. This CDR3 region has 12 residues. The CDR3 nucleotides read TGCAGCGGGTCTGAGGGTGGCCACGAGCAGTACTTC. It codes for CSGSEGGHEQYF.

This clone was recorded a few times. The V gene is TRBV5-6, the J gene TRBJ2-1, with 7 bases aligning to TRBD2. CDR3 size: 15 residues. CDR1 is SGHDT and CDR2 is YYEEEE in the germline V gene. V shed 2 bases, J shed 2 bases, and the junction held 4 bases outside the gene matches. In nucleotides, the CDR3 is TGTGCCAGCAGCTTCAAAGGGAGGGCCTACAATGAGCAGTTCTTC. Translation: CASSFKGRAYNEQFF.

The J gene is TRBJ1-2, the V gene TRBV3-1 (or the pseudogene TRBV3-2); 7 bases fit TRBD1. Germline trimming cut 4 bases from V and 5 bases from J; bases unmatched to any gene: 10. The germline V gene has CDR1 LGHDT and CDR2 YNNKEL (reference sequence). This CDR3 has 15 amino acids. The CDR3 DNA follows: TGTGCCAGCAGCCCCGGGACAGCTTTTGCGTATGGCTACACCTTC. Its protein product is CASSPGTAFAYGYTF.

This rearrangement joins TRBV7-9 to TRBJ2-3, with 10 bases matching TRBD2. Germline V gene sequence: CDR1 SEHNR, CDR2 FQNEAQ (reference sequence). This CDR3 contains 15 residues. The V gene end was trimmed by 3 bases and the J gene end by 6 bases; junction bases not matched to a gene: 6. CDR3 in amino acids: CASSFTSGEWDTQYF. In nucleotides, the CDR3 is TGTGCCAGCAGCTTTACTAGCGGGGAATGGGATACGCAGTATTTT.

The chain combines TRBV6-5 with TRBJ1-4; 7 bases match TRBD1. The CDR3 has 14 residues. Germline trimming cut 5 bases from V and 8 bases from J; bases unmatched to any gene: 8. Germline V gives CDR1 MNHEY, CDR2 SVGAGI. CDR3 sequence: CASSPRTGGEKLFF. CDR3 sequence (DNA): TGTGCCAGCAGTCCGAGGACAGGCGGCGAAAAACTGTTTTTT.

The gene calls are TRBV28 and TRBJ2-7; TRBD2 agrees at 13 bases. Germline CDR1 and CDR2: MDHEN and SYDVKM. The CDR3 is made up of 14 amino acids. J gave up 7 bases and V 7 bases, and 7 bases lay outside the gene matches. The CDR3 DNA follows: TGTGCCAGCACCTGGACTAGCGGGAGTTGGGAGCAGTACTTC. It specifies CASTWTSGSWEQYF.

The gene calls are TRBV5-5 and TRBJ1-5, with 9 bases lining up with TRBD1. Germline CDR1 SGHKS, CDR2 YYEKEE (reference sequence). V was clipped by 0 bases and J by 4 bases; unmatched bases: 5. This CDR3 is built from 16 residues. CDR3 loop: CASSLGTGGLNQPQHF. For the CDR3, the DNA is TGTGCCAGCAGCTTGGGCACAGGGGGCCTTAATCAGCCCCAGCATTTT.

V is TRBV5-6 and J is TRBJ1-1, with D perhaps matching TRBD1 (5 bases). V shed 2 bases and J shed 1 base, with 9 bases lying between them. Germline V gene lookup returns CDR1 SGHDT and CDR2 YYEEEE. This CDR3 is 14 amino acids long. CDR3 DNA sequence: TGTGCCAGCAGCTTCGTGACAGCGAACACTGAAGCTTTCTTT. It codes for CASSFVTANTEAFF. The whole variable domain, remainder taken from reference TRBV5-6 and TRBJ1-1, is DAGVTQSPTHLIKTRGQQVTLRCSPKSGHDTVSWYQQALGQGPQFIFQYYEEEERQRGNFPDRFSGHQFPNYSSELNVNALLLGDSALYLCASSFVTANTEAFFGQGTRLTVV.

This chain connects TRBV6-2 or TRBV6-3 to TRBJ2-3; 8 bases align to TRBD2. Trimming took 2 bases from V and 2 from J; bases not matched to a gene: 12. This CDR3 region has 18 residues. The germline V gene encodes CDR1 MNHEY and CDR2 SVGEGT. The CDR3 nucleotides are TGTGCCAGCAGTTACGGGGCCACTAGCGGCCATTTCACAGATACGCAGTATTTT. It specifies CASSYGATSGHFTDTQYF.

The chain recombines TRBV28 with TRBJ2-1; 8 bases match TRBD1. Germline V lookup: CDR1 MDHEN, CDR2 SYDVKM. This CDR3 is built from 17 residues. The junction had 14 bases not matched to a gene; V was cut back by 3 bases and J by 7 bases. The CDR3 coding sequence is TGTGCCAGCAGTTTTGCTTTTGCCGGGACAGGTTCGAATGAGCAGTTCTTC. It encodes CASSFAFAGTGSNEQFF.

The gene calls are TRBV6-2 or TRBV6-3 and TRBJ2-1; perhaps TRBD2 as D (5 bases). Trimming took 5 bases from V and 0 from J, leaving 11 bases between them. Looked up from germline, CDR1 is MNHEY and CDR2 is SVGEGT. The CDR3 covers 15 residues. The CDR3 is CASSASSGSYNEQFF. The CDR3 DNA sequence: TGTGCCAGCAGTGCTAGCTCCGGCTCCTACAATGAGCAGTTCTTC.

The rearrangement links TRBV4-2 to TRBJ2-1, with 7 bases identical to TRBD2. CDR1 is LGHNA and CDR2 is YNFKEQ in the germline V gene. This CDR3 comprises 17 residues. V lost 5 bases, J lost 0 bases, and 10 bases stayed unmatched. CDR3 bases: TGTGCCAGCAGCGACCGACTAGCCCTGAGCTCCTACAATGAGCAGTTCTTC. Protein product: CASSDRLALSSYNEQFF.

The V and J genes are TRBV19 and TRBJ1-5; TRBD1 matches at 11 bases. The CDR3 has 17 amino acids. Germline CDR1 reads LNHDA; CDR2 reads SQIVND (reference sequence). After removal of 5 bases from V and 0 bases from J, the junction contained 6 bases not matched to a gene. Written as DNA, the CDR3 is TGTGCCAGTAGTGCGGGACAGGGGGGAACTAGCAATCAGCCCCAGCATTTT. Protein product: CASSAGQGGTSNQPQHF. The full variable domain, rest sourced from reference TRBV19 and TRBJ1-5, is DGGITQSPKYLFRKEGQNVTLSCEQNLNHDAMYWYRQDPGQGLRLIYYSQIVNDFQKGDIAEGYSVSREKKESFPLTVTSAQKNPTAFYLCASSAGQGGTSNQPQHFGDGTRLSIL.

The gene calls are TRBV28 and TRBJ2-3, with D unresolved. The CDR3 is 15 amino acids. Germline V gives CDR1 MDHEN, CDR2 SYDVKM. The V gene lost 1 base and the J gene lost 1 base, with 9 bases spanning the gap. The CDR3 reads CASSLFAQGTDTQYF. The CDR3 coding sequence is TGTGCCAGCAGTTTATTTGCGCAGGGCACAGATACGCAGTATTTT.

V usage is TRBV14 and J usage is TRBJ2-1; 8 bases map to TRBD2. V was pared by 3 bases and J by 2 bases, with 6 bases of the junction left unmatched. The CDR3 length is 16 residues. The germline V gene has CDR1 SGHDN and CDR2 FVKESK. This chain's CDR3 is CASSQVPGGTYNEQFF. CDR3 sequence (DNA): TGTGCCAGCAGCCAGGTCCCGGGAGGGACCTACAATGAGCAGTTCTTC.

The rearrangement links TRBV4-2 to TRBJ2-1; 11 bases line up with TRBD2. Germline-derived CDR1 and CDR2 are LGHNA and YNFKEQ. This CDR3 contains 18 residues. Trimming cost V 2 bases and J 6 bases; bases outside gene matches: 12. The DNA for the CDR3 is TGTGCCAGCAGCCAACCAACAACCGGGACTAGCGGATTCAATGAGCAGTTCTTC. Residues: CASSQPTTGTSGFNEQFF.